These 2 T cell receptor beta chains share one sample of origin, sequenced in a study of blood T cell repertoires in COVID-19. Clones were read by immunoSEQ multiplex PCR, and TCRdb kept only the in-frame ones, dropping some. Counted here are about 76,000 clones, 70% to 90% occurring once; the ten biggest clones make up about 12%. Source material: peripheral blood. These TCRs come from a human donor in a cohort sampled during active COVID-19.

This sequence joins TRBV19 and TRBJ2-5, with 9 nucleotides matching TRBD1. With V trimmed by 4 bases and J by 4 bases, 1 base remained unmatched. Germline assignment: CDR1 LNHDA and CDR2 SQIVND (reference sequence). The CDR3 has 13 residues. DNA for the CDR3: TGTGCCAGTAGTAACAGGGGGCGAGAGACCCAGTACTTC. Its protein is CASSNRGRETQYF.

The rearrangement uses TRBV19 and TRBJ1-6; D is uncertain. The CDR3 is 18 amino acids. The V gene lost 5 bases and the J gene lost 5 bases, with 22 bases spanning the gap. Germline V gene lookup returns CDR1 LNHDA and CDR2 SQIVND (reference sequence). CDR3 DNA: TGTGCCAGTAGTCCAAGACAAGTTCTCCCATCCGATAATTCACCCCTCCACTTT. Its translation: CASSPRQVLPSDNSPLHF.